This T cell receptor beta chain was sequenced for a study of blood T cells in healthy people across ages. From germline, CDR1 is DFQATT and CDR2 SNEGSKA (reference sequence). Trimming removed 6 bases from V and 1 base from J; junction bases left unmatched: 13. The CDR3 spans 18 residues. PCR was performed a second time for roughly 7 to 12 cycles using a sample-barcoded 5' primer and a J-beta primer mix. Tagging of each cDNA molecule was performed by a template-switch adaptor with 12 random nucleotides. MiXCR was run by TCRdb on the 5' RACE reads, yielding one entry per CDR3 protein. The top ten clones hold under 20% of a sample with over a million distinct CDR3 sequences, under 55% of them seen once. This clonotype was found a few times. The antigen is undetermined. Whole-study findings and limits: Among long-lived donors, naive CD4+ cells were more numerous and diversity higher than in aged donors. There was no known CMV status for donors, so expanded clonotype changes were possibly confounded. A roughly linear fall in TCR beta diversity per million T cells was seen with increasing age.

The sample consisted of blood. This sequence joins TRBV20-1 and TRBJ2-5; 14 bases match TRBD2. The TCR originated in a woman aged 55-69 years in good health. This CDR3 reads CSAPTPGTSGRVQETQYF. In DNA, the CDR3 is TGCAGTGCCCCCACTCCTGGGACTAGCGGGAGAGTCCAAGAGACCCAGTACTTC.